This T cell receptor beta chain was observed in a study of blood T cell repertoires in COVID-19. The data were produced by immunoSEQ multiplex PCR, yet TCRdb's version contains in-frame clones alone and is incomplete. The repertoire includes about 94,000 clones, 80% of them detected once, and over 15% sits in the top ten. This CDR3 spans 15 amino acids. The J segment lost 12 bases and the V segment lost 6 bases, leaving 13 bases of the junction unmatched. Germline V gives CDR1 MNHEY, CDR2 SVGAGI. Sequenced material: peripheral blood. J is TRBJ2-1 and V is TRBV6-5; 11 nucleotides line up with TRBD2. The clonotype was recovered from a woman aged 80 or over with acute or convalescent COVID-19. CDR3 DNA: TGTGCCAGCAGGCCGACTAGCGGGATTAAAAGGGGGCAGTTCTTC. This codes for CASRPTSGIKRGQFF.